This T cell receptor (beta chain) was found in a study of blood T cell repertoires in COVID-19. Study background: From the United States, Italy and Spain came samples of acute and convalescent COVID-19. T cells, B-cell-depleted T cells, or PBMCs provided the cDNA or gDNA that served as material.

Authors' methods: Reference gene primer amplification gave estimated nucleated cell counts. TCRdb's copy holds only in-frame clones and misses some; the assay was immunoSEQ multiplex PCR. That table gives V, J and clone size, and the DNA gave D and trimming. Among just over 70,000 clones listed, about 73% were seen once. Per germline, CDR1 MNHNY and CDR2 SVGAGI (reference sequence). Trimming pared 4 bases from V and 0 bases from J, leaving 10 bases between. The CDR3 has 15 amino acids. This sequence joins TRBV6-6 and TRBJ1-5; a possible D gene is TRBD1 (5 bases). Sequencing input: peripheral blood. This sequence was found in a woman aged 70-85 years with acute or convalescent COVID-19. Here the CDR3 reads CASSLGGSSNQPQHF. The CDR3 DNA reads TGTGCCAGCAGTTTGGGGGGTTCTAGCAATCAGCCCCAGCATTTT.